Sequencing of this T cell receptor (beta chain) was carried out in a study of cytomegalovirus exposure and HLA in healthy donors. Primers included in the PCR were 60 Vbeta and 13 Jbeta primers. Produced via immunoSEQ multiplex PCR; TCRdb's table is partial and in-frame only. The sample consists of tens of thousands of clones, just over 75% of them appearing once. Study outcomes and limitations: Presence/absence analyses assumed roughly uniform sequencing depth across donors. Researchers counted over 150 TCR beta chains as cytomegalovirus-associated.

In the case of this clone: Antigen specificity is unknown. Germline is not matched at one junction end, which may reflect a read error.

This clonotype was obtained from a man aged 50-60 years in good health and CMV-seropositive. The specimen was PBMCs.

CDR3 in amino acids: CSSSPQVGGRSGGYTF. In DNA form, the CDR3 reads TGTTCCAGCAGCCCACAGGTGGGAGGAAGGTCGGGTGGCTACACCTTC. The J gene is TRBJ1-2, the V gene TRBV7-9, with D tentatively TRBD1 (5 bases). The CDR3 runs to 16 residues. Germline V gene lookup returns CDR1 SEHNR and CDR2 FQNEAQ (reference sequence).